One and the same sample provided the 28 T cell receptor beta chains below, sequenced in a study of CD8 T cells in ankylosing spondylitis. From the 5' RACE reads, TCRdb called clonotypes with MiXCR, one entry per CDR3 protein. The profile shows about 220,000 distinct CDR3 sequences, roughly a tenth of them singletons. The sequenced sample consisted of blood, either unsorted or a sorted T cell fraction (not recorded which). These receptors all stem from a male donor with ankylosing spondylitis or in good health (not recorded which).

This clonotype was counted ten times or more. The chain carries TRBV20-1 and TRBJ2-7; D is possibly TRBD2 (6 bases). CDR1 is DFQATT, CDR2 SNEGSKA, per germline (reference sequence). Between the trimmed V and J ends, which lost 6 bases and 2 bases, there was a span of 11 bases. This CDR3 contains 12 residues. For the CDR3, the DNA is TGCAGTGCCAGCCGGGAGACCTACGAGCAGTACTTC. Amino acids: CSASRETYEQYF.

In this sample, this clonotype turned up many times. J is TRBJ2-5 and V is TRBV19; D possibly corresponds to TRBD2 (7 bases). The CDR3 has 15 amino acids. V lost 3 bases to trimming and J lost 6 bases, with 17 bases between them. Germline-derived CDR1 and CDR2 are LNHDA and SQIVND (reference sequence). The CDR3 region is CASSIFRGAGQTQYF. DNA for the CDR3: TGTGCCAGTAGTATCTTCCGGGGGGCCGGACAGACCCAGTACTTC. Full variable domain (remainder filled in from reference TRBV19 and TRBJ2-5): DGGITQSPKYLFRKEGQNVTLSCEQNLNHDAMYWYRQDPGQGLRLIYYSQIVNDFQKGDIAEGYSVSREKKESFPLTVTSAQKNPTAFYLCASSIFRGAGQTQYFGPGTRLLVL.

The chain carries TRBV19 and TRBJ2-5; 7 bases are a match to TRBD1. V shed 9 bases and J 2 bases; nucleotides not matched to a gene: 12. The length of the CDR3 is 15 residues. Germline V CDR1 and CDR2: LNHDA, SQIVND (reference sequence). For the CDR3, the DNA is TGTGCCAGCGGCGAAATTACAGGGGATCAAGAGACCCAGTACTTC. Its protein is CASGEITGDQETQYF.

This clonotype was seen only once. The V call is TRBV3-1, the J call TRBJ1-1; D ambiguous. CDR1 and CDR2 from the germline V gene are LGHDT and YNNKEL (reference sequence). The V gene lost 6 bases and the J gene lost 1 base, with 12 bases spanning the gap. The CDR3 is made up of 14 amino acids. The CDR3: CASRPVRGNTEAFF. CDR3 coding DNA: TGTGCCAGCAGACCAGTACGGGGGAACACTGAAGCTTTCTTT. The full variable domain, its missing parts supplied by reference TRBV3-1 and TRBJ1-1, is DTAVSQTPKYLVTQMGNDKSIKCEQNLGHDTMYWYKQDSKKFLKIMFSYNNKELIINETVPNRFSPKSPDKAHLNLHINSLELGDSAVYFCASRPVRGNTEAFFGQGTRLTVV.

Points on this clonotype: This may be a read error, as it is one base from a much larger clone. The chain links TRBV5-1 to TRBJ2-2, with D unclear. Germline assignment: CDR1 SGHRS and CDR2 YFSETQ. The V end was cut by 1 base, the J end by 7 bases, with 5 bases between. The CDR3 loop spans 12 amino acids. CDR3 in amino acids: CASSLWVGELFF. Written as DNA, the CDR3 is TGCGCCAGCAGCTTGTGGGTCGGGGAGCTGTTTTTT.

The rearrangement links TRBV7-3 to TRBJ2-3; 9 nucleotides match TRBD2. After removal of 0 bases from V and 2 bases from J, the junction contained 3 bases not matched to a gene. This CDR3 has 16 amino acids. Germline loops: CDR1 SGHTA, CDR2 FQGTGA. The CDR3 nucleotides are TGTGCCAGCAGCTTAACAAGGACTAGCGCCACAGATACGCAGTATTTT. Translation: CASSLTRTSATDTQYF.

To note about this clonotype: A read error is possible here, since a much larger clone lies one base away. The V call is TRBV7-2, the J call TRBJ1-4; D ambiguous. The germline gives CDR1 SGHTA, CDR2 FQGNSA. The CDR3 covers 15 residues. The chain's CDR3 is CAGSLGYGSNEKLFF. DNA of the CDR3: TGTGCCGGCAGCTTAGGATATGGGTCTAATGAAAAACTGTTTTTT. The whole variable domain, filled in from reference TRBV7-2 and TRBJ1-4, reads GAGVSQSPSNKVTEKGKDVELRCDPISGHTALYWYRQSLGQGLEFLIYFQGNSAPDKSGLPSDRFSAERTGGSVSTLTIQRTQQEDSAVYLCAGSLGYGSNEKLFFGSGTQLSVL.

Many counts were recorded for this clonotype. The chain recombines TRBV20-1 with TRBJ2-3; possible D gene TRBD2, 6 bases. CDR1 and CDR2 from the germline V gene are DFQATT and SNEGSKA (reference sequence). The CDR3 is made up of 14 amino acids. With 6 bases removed from V and 4 bases from J, the gap between germline ends came to 17 bases. In nucleotides, the CDR3 is TGCAGTGCCGCCCCGGGAGCCGTCGCAGATACGCAGTATTTT. Amino acid sequence: CSAAPGAVADTQYF.

This clonotype was counted ten times or more. This rearrangement joins TRBV5-1 to TRBJ1-5, with D perhaps matching TRBD1 (5 bases). Trimming removed 0 bases from V and 2 bases from J, with 12 bases in between. The CDR3 covers 16 residues. Germline-derived CDR1 and CDR2 are SGHRS and YFSETQ. CDR3 bases: TGCGCCAGCAGCTTGGAGGGCAGGGTGGGCAATCAGCCCCAGCATTTT. Its protein product is CASSLEGRVGNQPQHF.

J is TRBJ2-2 and V is TRBV30; TRBD1 aligns across 9 bases. Germline CDR1 and CDR2: GTSNPN and SVGIG (reference sequence). This CDR3 comprises 18 residues. J was trimmed by 5 bases and V by 0 bases; bases with no gene match: 13. As DNA, the CDR3 is TGTGCCTGGAGTGTAGGGGGACAGGGACTTGAATTTACCGGGGAGCTGTTTTTT. This translates into CAWSVGGQGLEFTGELFF. Full variable domain (rest looked up from reference TRBV30 and TRBJ2-2): SQTIHQWPATLVQPVGSPLSLECTVEGTSNPNLYWYRQAAGRGLQLLFYSVGIGQISSEVPQNLSASRPQDRQFILSSKKLLLSDSGFYLCAWSVGGQGLEFTGELFFGEGSRLTVL.

This clonotype was picked up a small number of times. The gene calls are TRBV12-3 or TRBV12-4 and TRBJ1-5; 9 bases are shared with TRBD1. The J segment lost 0 bases and the V segment lost 6 bases, leaving 9 bases of the junction unmatched. The CDR3 extends over 17 amino acids. CDR3 DNA: TGTGCCAGCAGCCGGGACAGGGTGGGCATTAGCAATCAGCCCCAGCATTTT. As protein: CASSRDRVGISNQPQHF.

This clonotype showed up many times. V and J are TRBV9 and TRBJ2-7; a possible D gene is TRBD2 (6 bases). CDR1 SGDLS and CDR2 YYNGEE come from the germline V gene. V lost 4 bases to trimming and J lost 3 bases, with 14 bases between them. The CDR3 totals 14 residues. The CDR3 protein is CASSLDGGSYEQYF. Written as DNA, the CDR3 is TGTGCCAGCAGCCTAGACGGGGGAAGCTACGAGCAGTACTTC.

This clonotype was counted ten times or more. The chain employs TRBV27 and TRBJ1-5; no clear D gene. V was pared by 2 bases and J by 6 bases, with 14 bases between. Germline lookup yields CDR1 MNHEY and CDR2 SMNVEV (reference sequence). This CDR3 is 15 amino acids long. DNA for the CDR3: TGTGCCAGCAGTTTAAGGTACCGGGCTGGTCAGCCCCAGCATTTT. Translation: CASSLRYRAGQPQHF.

This clonotype was observed many times. This chain uses TRBV5-1 with TRBJ1-1; D ambiguous. Per the germline V gene, CDR1 is SGHRS and CDR2 is YFSETQ. This CDR3 comprises 15 residues. Trimming left V 0 bases short and J 0 bases short, with 9 bases between. The CDR3 protein is CASSLGERMNTEAFF. In DNA, the CDR3 is TGCGCCAGCAGCTTGGGAGAGCGCATGAACACTGAAGCTTTCTTT.

This clonotype appeared many times. This chain's CDR3 is CSASHIISSSYNEQFF. CDR3 nucleotide sequence: TGCAGTGCTAGCCACATTATCTCAAGCTCCTACAATGAGCAGTTCTTC. V is TRBV20-1 and J is TRBJ2-1; D uncertain. With 3 bases removed from V and 0 bases from J, the gap between germline ends came to 15 bases. In germline, CDR1 is DFQATT, CDR2 SNEGSKA (reference sequence). This CDR3 has 16 residues.

The V and J genes are TRBV18 and TRBJ1-2, with TRBD1 matching over 9 bases. Germline CDR1 reads KGHSH; CDR2 reads LQKENI. The CDR3 contains 15 residues. V lost 2 bases and J lost 8; bases outside the gene matches: 9. CDR3 sequence (DNA): TGTGCCAGCTCACCAAACCCTGGACAGGGGTACGGCTACACCTTC. It encodes CASSPNPGQGYGYTF.

This clonotype was found a few times. The chain uses TRBV5-1 and TRBJ1-4; possibly TRBD1 for D (5 bases). Per the germline V gene, CDR1 is SGHRS and CDR2 is YFSETQ. The length of the CDR3 is 15 residues. V was trimmed by 4 bases and J by 0 bases, leaving 10 bases between them. The CDR3 is CASSADTATNEKLFF. The CDR3 coding sequence is TGCGCCAGCAGCGCGGACACTGCAACTAATGAAAAACTGTTTTTT.

This clonotype has at least ten counts. This chain connects TRBV27 to TRBJ1-2, with D possibly being TRBD1 (6 bases). The germline V gene encodes CDR1 MNHEY and CDR2 SMNVEV (reference sequence). V lost 5 bases and J lost 9, with 16 bases in between. The CDR3 loop spans 13 amino acids. The CDR3 sequence is CASSIRGAESYTF. The CDR3 DNA is TGTGCCAGCAGTATCAGGGGCGCAGAGAGCTACACCTTC.

The chain recombines TRBV11-2 with TRBJ2-7; TRBD2 aligns across 8 bases. Germline V gene data show CDR1 as SGHAT and CDR2 as FQNNGV. V shed 4 bases, J shed 0 bases, and the junction held 8 bases outside the gene matches. This CDR3 has 16 amino acids. The CDR3: CASSSLGGATSYEQYF. CDR3 nucleotide sequence: TGTGCCAGCAGCTCCCTCGGGGGGGCTACCTCCTACGAGCAGTACTTC.

Comment on this clonotype: A much larger clone lies a single base off, so this may be a read error. This chain uses TRBV2 with TRBJ1-3; TRBD1 might be the D (6 bases). The length of the CDR3 is 16 residues. Germline loops: CDR1 SNHLY, CDR2 FYNNEI. This chain's CDR3 is CASSEGGHWAGDTIYF. In nucleotides, the CDR3 is TGTGCCAGCAGTGAGGGGGGGCACTGGGCTGGAGACACCATATATTTT.

This clonotype was seen repeatedly, ten times or more. This sequence joins TRBV6-5 and TRBJ2-3; D is perhaps TRBD2 (6 bases). Germline-derived CDR1 and CDR2 are MNHEY and SVGAGI. The CDR3 is made up of 17 amino acids. Between the trimmed V and J ends, which lost 0 bases and 3 bases, there was a span of 16 bases. DNA for the CDR3: TGTGCCAGCAGTTACTCCGGCGGGGACTTCACGACAGATACGCAGTATTTT. It encodes CASSYSGGDFTTDTQYF.

The rearrangement links TRBV7-8 to TRBJ2-7; 12 bases are a match to TRBD1. The CDR3 is 17 amino acids. V gave up 1 base and J gave up 7 bases; unmatched junction bases: 11. Germline V lookup: CDR1 SGHVS, CDR2 FQNEAQ. The CDR3 DNA is TGTGCCAGCAGCTTAGTGACCGGGACAGGGGGCGCGGGGGAGCAGTACTTC. Residues: CASSLVTGTGGAGEQYF.

This clonotype appeared many times. V is TRBV7-2 and J is TRBJ2-5, with no clear D. With 3 bases removed from V and 4 bases from J, the gap between germline ends came to 6 bases. Germline values: CDR1 SGHTA, CDR2 FQGNSA. The length of the CDR3 is 12 residues. The CDR3 here is CASSFARETQYF. The DNA for the CDR3 is TGTGCCAGCAGCTTCGCTAGAGAGACCCAGTACTTC.

This clonotype was counted ten times or more. The CDR3 region has the DNA TGCAGTGCTAATACGGGCCATGTATTCCCCTACGAGCAGTACTTC. This sequence encodes CSANTGHVFPYEQYF. This sequence joins TRBV20-1 and TRBJ2-7; D is uncertain. Trimming cost V 4 bases and J 2 bases, with 18 bases left between them. This CDR3 spans 15 amino acids. The germline V gene encodes CDR1 DFQATT and CDR2 SNEGSKA (reference sequence).

The chain couples TRBV7-9 to TRBJ1-2; D unclear. Germline CDR1 SEHNR, CDR2 FQNEAQ (reference sequence). The V end was cut by 7 bases, the J end by 3 bases, with 15 bases between. The CDR3 covers 14 residues. The chain's CDR3 is CASTGEGSDYGYTF. In DNA, the CDR3 is TGTGCCAGCACCGGAGAGGGCAGCGACTATGGCTACACCTTC. Together with reference TRBV7-9 and TRBJ1-2, the CDR3 gives the full variable domain: DTGVSQNPRHKITKRGQNVTFRCDPISEHNRLYWYRQTLGQGPEFLTYFQNEAQLEKSRLLSDRFSAERPKGSFSTLEIQRTEQGDSAMYLCASTGEGSDYGYTFGSGTRLTVV.

In this sample, this clonotype turned up many times. The rearrangement links TRBV28 to TRBJ2-2; 12 nucleotides line up with TRBD1. Germline values: CDR1 MDHEN, CDR2 SYDVKM. CDR3 length: 13 residues. Trimming took 7 bases from V and 9 from J; bases not matched to a gene: 3. CDR3 protein: CASTGTGGRELFF. The CDR3 region has the DNA TGTGCCAGCACAGGGACAGGGGGCCGGGAGCTGTTTTTT.

On this clonotype: An end of the junction differs from the germline gene, which may be a read error. V usage is TRBV5-1 and J usage is TRBJ2-6, with a tentative D call TRBD1 (5 bases). Germline V gives CDR1 SGHRS, CDR2 YFSETQ. This CDR3 region has 17 residues. CDR3 residues: CASSLNRRSSGANVLNF. Here the CDR3 DNA reads TGCGCCAGCAGCCTTAACAGGCGAAGCTCTGGGGCCAACGTCCTGAATTTC.

This clonotype was seen ten or more times. The chain is built from TRBV24-1 and TRBJ1-2, with 9 bases matching TRBD1. The CDR3 is made up of 13 amino acids. Losses at the gene ends were 3 bases for V and 6 bases for J; bases not matched to a gene: 1. Germline lookup yields CDR1 KGHDR and CDR2 SFDVKD. The CDR3 loop reads CATSDRTGDGYTF. The CDR3 DNA sequence: TGTGCCACCAGTGATCGGACAGGGGATGGCTACACCTTC.